These 2 T cell receptor beta chains were sequenced from one sample in a study of blood T cell repertoires in COVID-19. Assay: immunoSEQ multiplex PCR; the TCRdb copy retains only in-frame clones and omits some. The table has about 340,000 clones, about 90% seen once. Source material: peripheral blood. These receptors came from a woman in her sixties or seventies with COVID-19, enrolled during active disease.

V is TRBV2 and J is TRBJ2-7; perhaps TRBD1 as D (5 bases). The V end was cut by 7 bases, the J end by 0 bases, with 13 bases between. This CDR3 is 14 amino acids long. Germline V CDR1 and CDR2: SNHLY, FYNNEI. This chain's CDR3 is CASKGSTASYEQYF. CDR3 nucleotides: TGTGCCAGCAAGGGATCGACAGCCTCCTACGAGCAGTACTTC.

The chain uses TRBV7-2 and TRBJ2-7, with D possibly being TRBD2 (6 bases). This CDR3 spans 14 amino acids. V lost 2 bases, J lost 3 bases, and 11 bases lay in between. CDR1 is SGHTA, CDR2 FQGNSA, per germline. In DNA form, the CDR3 reads TGTGCCAGCAGCTTATTAGCGGACCTCTACGAGCAGTACTTC. It codes for CASSLLADLYEQYF.